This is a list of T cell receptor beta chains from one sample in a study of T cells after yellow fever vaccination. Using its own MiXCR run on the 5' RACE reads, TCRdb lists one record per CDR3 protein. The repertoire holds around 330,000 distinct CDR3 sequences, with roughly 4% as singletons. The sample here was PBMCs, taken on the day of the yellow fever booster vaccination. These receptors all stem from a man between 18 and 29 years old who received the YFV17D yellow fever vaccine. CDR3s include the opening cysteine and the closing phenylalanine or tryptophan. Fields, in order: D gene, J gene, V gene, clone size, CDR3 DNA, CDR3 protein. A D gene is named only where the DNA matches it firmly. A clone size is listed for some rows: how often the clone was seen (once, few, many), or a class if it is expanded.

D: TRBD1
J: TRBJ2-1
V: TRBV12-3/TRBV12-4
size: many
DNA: TGTGCCAGCAGGCCACAGGGGGATGAGCAGTTCTTC
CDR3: CASRPQGDEQFF

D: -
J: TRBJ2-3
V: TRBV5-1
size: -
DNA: TGCGCCAGCAGCTACGGGGGGCCCACAGATACGCAGTATTTT
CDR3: CASSYGGPTDTQYF

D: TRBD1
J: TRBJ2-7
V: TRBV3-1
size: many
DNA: TGTGCCAGCAGTCTCGATACCGGGACAGGCAAACAGTACTTC
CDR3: CASSLDTGTGKQYF

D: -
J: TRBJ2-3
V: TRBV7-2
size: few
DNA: TGTGCCAGCAGCTTTTTCGGCAGGGTCGATCCCACAGATACGCAGTATTTT
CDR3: CASSFFGRVDPTDTQYF

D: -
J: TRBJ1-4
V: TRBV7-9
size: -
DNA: TGTGCCAGCAGCGCAAGCAGGGGTTCGAATGAAAAACTGTTTTTT
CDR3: CASSASRGSNEKLFF

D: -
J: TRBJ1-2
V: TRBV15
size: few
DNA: TGTGCCACCAGCAGAGATCTTGGGAGTTATGGCTACACCTTC
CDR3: CATSRDLGSYGYTF

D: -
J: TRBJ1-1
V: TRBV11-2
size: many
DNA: TGTGCCAGCAGCATAAGGGGGGGCGTGTGGAACACTGAAGCTTTCTTT
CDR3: CASSIRGGVWNTEAFF

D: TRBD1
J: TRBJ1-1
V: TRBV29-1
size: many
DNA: TGCAGCGCGGAATACAGGGGAATTGAAGCTTTCTTT
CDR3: CSAEYRGIEAFF

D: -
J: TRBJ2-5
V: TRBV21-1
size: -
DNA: TGTGCCTTCCAAGAGACCCAGTACTTC
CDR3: CAFQETQYF

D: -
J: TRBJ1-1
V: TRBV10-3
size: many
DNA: TGTGCCATCAGTGAAGTAGGGATGAGGACTGAAGCTTTCTTT
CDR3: CAISEVGMRTEAFF

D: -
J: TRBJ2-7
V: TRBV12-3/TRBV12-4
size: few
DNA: TGTGCCAGCAGTTATATAGGGGTAGAGCAGTACTTC
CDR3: CASSYIGVEQYF

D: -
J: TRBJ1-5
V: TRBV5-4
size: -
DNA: TGTGCCAGCAGCTTGGACGGGGATTTGGCGCCCCAGCATTTT
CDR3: CASSLDGDLAPQHF

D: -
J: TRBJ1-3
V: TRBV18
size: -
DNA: TGTGCCAGCTCACCCCAGGAACTTGGAAACACCATATATTTT
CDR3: CASSPQELGNTIYF

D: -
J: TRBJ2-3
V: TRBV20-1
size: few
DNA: TGCAGTGCTACATATAGGACCGCAACAGATACGCAGTATTTT
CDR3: CSATYRTATDTQYF

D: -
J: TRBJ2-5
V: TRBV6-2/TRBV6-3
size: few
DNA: TGTGCCAGCAGTTCCCCGAGGCTCGAAGAGACCCAGTACTTC
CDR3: CASSSPRLEETQYF

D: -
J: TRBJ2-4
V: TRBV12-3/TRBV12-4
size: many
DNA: TGTGCCAGCAGTCCCAATTGGGGTATAGCCAAAAACATTCAGTACTTC
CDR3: CASSPNWGIAKNIQYF

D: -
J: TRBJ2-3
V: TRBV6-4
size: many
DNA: TGTGCCAGCAGTGACGAGGGACAAGACACAGATACGCAGTATTTT
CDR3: CASSDEGQDTDTQYF

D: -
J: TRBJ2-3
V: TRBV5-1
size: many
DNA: TGCGCCAGCAGCTTGTTATGGGGCTGGGAAGATACGCAGTATTTT
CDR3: CASSLLWGWEDTQYF

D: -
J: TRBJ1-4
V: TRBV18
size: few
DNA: TGTGCCAGCTCACCCAGGAGGGGACTAGATGAAAAACTGTTTTTT
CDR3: CASSPRRGLDEKLFF

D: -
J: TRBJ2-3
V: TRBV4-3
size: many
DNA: TGCGCCAGCAGCCAAGAGCATTCGGACCGCCCAGATACGCAGTATTTT
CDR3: CASSQEHSDRPDTQYF

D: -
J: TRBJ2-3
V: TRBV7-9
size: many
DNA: TGTGCCAGCAGCTTAGTAGGAGATACGCAGTATTTT
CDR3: CASSLVGDTQYF

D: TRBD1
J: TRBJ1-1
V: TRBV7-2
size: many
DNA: TGTGCCAGCAGCTTGGACAGGGCTAACACTGAAGCTTTCTTT
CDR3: CASSLDRANTEAFF

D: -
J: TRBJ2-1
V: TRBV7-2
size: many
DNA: TGTGCCAGCAGCTTGTTCGCCATGGCCCCCGAGCAGTTCTTC
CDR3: CASSLFAMAPEQFF

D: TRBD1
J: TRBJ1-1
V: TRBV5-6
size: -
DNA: TGTGCCAGCAGCTGGGGGACAGGGATAAACACTGAAGCTTTCTTT
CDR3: CASSWGTGINTEAFF

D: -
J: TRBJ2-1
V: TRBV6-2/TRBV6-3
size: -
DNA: TGTGCCAGCAGTTACCCCGATATTCAGCTATTAAACAATGAGCAGTTCTTC
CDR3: CASSYPDIQLLNNEQFF

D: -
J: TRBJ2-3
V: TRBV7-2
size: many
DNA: TGTGCCAGCAGCCCTCAATTTAGTGCAGATACGCAGTATTTT
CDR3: CASSPQFSADTQYF

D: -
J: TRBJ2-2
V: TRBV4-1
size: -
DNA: TGCGCCAGCAGCCAAGGCCCTTTACGTGCGAACACCGGGGAGCTGTTTTTT
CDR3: CASSQGPLRANTGELFF